A single sample is the source of the 22 T cell receptor beta chains below, sequenced in a study of cytomegalovirus exposure and HLA in healthy donors. PCR employed 60 Vbeta and 13 Jbeta primers. Clones were sequenced by immunoSEQ multiplex PCR, and TCRdb holds only the in-frame ones, with some missing. The top ten hold 5.5% to 7% of the sample, which has around 130,000 clones, around four fifths seen once. Sequenced sample: PBMCs. These receptors all come from a woman aged 40 to 49 in good health and CMV-seropositive.

This sequence joins TRBV9 and TRBJ2-2; D is unclear. The germline V gene encodes CDR1 SGDLS and CDR2 YYNGEE. This CDR3 has 15 residues. V was cut by 0 bases and J by 4 bases, with 10 bases left in between. CDR3 sequence reads: CASSVGADSTGELFF. CDR3 bases: TGTGCCAGCAGCGTAGGCGCGGATTCCACCGGGGAGCTGTTTTTT.

The chain joins TRBV19 to TRBJ2-3; the match to TRBD2 covers 11 bases. CDR3 size: 15 residues. The germline V gene encodes CDR1 LNHDA and CDR2 SQIVND (reference sequence). The junction had 5 bases not matched to a gene; V was cut back by 4 bases and J by 5 bases. The DNA for the CDR3 is TGTGCCAGTAGTAAACTAGCGGGAGAAGGAGATACGCAGTATTTT. Amino acid sequence: CASSKLAGEGDTQYF.

The CDR3 loop is CASSRGQPMNTEAFF. As DNA, the CDR3 is TGTGCCAGCTCCCGGGGACAGCCCATGAACACTGAAGCTTTCTTT. This rearrangement joins TRBV18 to TRBJ1-1; 7 bases map to TRBD1. CDR3 length equals 15 residues. The V gene end was trimmed by 6 bases and the J gene end by 0 bases; junction bases not matched to a gene: 7. Germline CDR1 and CDR2: KGHSH and LQKENI.

The chain carries TRBV5-1 and TRBJ2-3; 7 positions agree with TRBD1. V gave up 4 bases and J gave up 6 bases; unmatched junction bases: 17. Germline V gives CDR1 SGHRS, CDR2 YFSETQ. CDR3 length equals 17 residues. CDR3 sequence (DNA): TGCGCCAGCAGCAAACGTCGGACAGGTGATAGGGGGGATACGCAGTATTTT. It is translated as CASSKRRTGDRGDTQYF.

The chain recombines TRBV4-1 with TRBJ2-7, with 8 bases aligning to TRBD2. Germline CDR1 MGHRA, CDR2 YSYEKL. J lost 5 bases, V lost 6 bases, and 6 bases had no gene match. This CDR3 is 13 amino acids long. The CDR3 DNA is TGCGCCAGCAGAAAAACCGGGGGGGACGAGCAGTACTTC. Translation gives CASRKTGGDEQYF.

The rearrangement uses TRBV9 and TRBJ2-7; 8 nucleotides agree with TRBD1. CDR1 SGDLS and CDR2 YYNGEE come from the germline V gene. Trimming at V came to 4 bases and at J to 4 bases, leaving 13 bases not matched to a gene. The CDR3 is 16 residues long. The CDR3 is CASSPPGTGKLYEQYF. In DNA, the CDR3 is TGTGCCAGCAGCCCACCCGGGACAGGAAAGTTATACGAGCAGTACTTC.

This clone has a single count. The chain recombines TRBV11-1 with TRBJ2-3; 11 nucleotides line up with TRBD2. The trim removed 3 bases at V and 6 bases at J, leaving 5 bases unmatched. Per germline, CDR1 SGHAT and CDR2 FQDESV (reference sequence). The CDR3 is 15 amino acids. The CDR3 DNA reads as TGTGCCAGCAGCTTTCTAGCGGGGGGCCTGGATACGCAGTATTTT. Translating it yields CASSFLAGGLDTQYF.

The chain carries TRBV5-4 and TRBJ2-1; 7 positions match TRBD2. Germline values: CDR1 SGHNT, CDR2 YYREEE (reference sequence). V shed 0 bases and J 0 bases; nucleotides not matched to a gene: 6. This CDR3 has 17 residues. CDR3 sequence: CASSLGASGSSYNEQFF. Written as DNA, the CDR3 is TGTGCCAGCAGCTTGGGGGCTAGCGGTAGCTCCTACAATGAGCAGTTCTTC. The full variable domain, completed using reference TRBV5-4 and TRBJ2-1, is ETGVTQSPTHLIKTRGQQVTLRCSSQSGHNTVSWYQQALGQGPQFIFQYYREEENGRGNFPPRFSGLQFPNYSSELNVNALELDDSALYLCASSLGASGSSYNEQFFGPGTRLTVL.

The chain carries TRBV28 and TRBJ1-1; D not certain. The CDR3 covers 14 residues. Looked up from germline, CDR1 is MDHEN and CDR2 is SYDVKM. V lost 5 bases to trimming and J lost 6 bases, with 16 bases between them. CDR3 loop: CASSPESYEAEAFF. As DNA, the CDR3 is TGTGCCAGCAGTCCAGAATCTTATGAGGCTGAAGCTTTCTTT.

This sequence joins TRBV7-9 and TRBJ2-3, with 7 bases aligning to TRBD2. With V trimmed by 6 bases and J by 3 bases, 9 bases remained unmatched. From germline, CDR1 is SEHNR and CDR2 FQNEAQ (reference sequence). The CDR3 totals 15 residues. CDR3: CASSFSAGDTDTQYF. The CDR3 region has the DNA TGTGCCAGCAGTTTTTCGGCGGGAGATACAGATACGCAGTATTTT.

Details on this clone: Its ends do not fully match the called genes, so a read error is possible. This chain uses TRBV7-2 with TRBJ2-7; 8 bases agree with TRBD2. CDR3 size: 13 residues. Germline CDR1 reads SGHTA; CDR2 reads FQGNSA. CDR3 sequence (DNA): TGTGCCAGCAGTACCCCAGCGGGGGAACGCGGGGGCTTC. Its protein is CASSTPAGERGGF.

The chain uses TRBV27 and TRBJ2-6; TRBD1 matches 10 bases. The V gene end was trimmed by 1 base and the J gene end by 2 bases; junction bases not matched to a gene: 14. The CDR3 is made up of 21 amino acids. Germline CDR1 is MNHEY and CDR2 is SMNVEV (reference sequence). CDR3 amino acids: CASSLWIQPGQGRPGANVLTF. The CDR3 DNA is TGTGCCAGCAGTTTATGGATTCAACCGGGACAGGGGCGGCCTGGGGCCAACGTCCTGACTTTC.

This clone was seen a single time. The chain has TRBV25-1 and TRBJ1-5; perhaps TRBD1 as D (5 bases). The CDR3 has 15 residues. Germline CDR1 is MGHDK and CDR2 is SYGVNS. Between the trimmed V and J ends, which lost 0 bases and 2 bases, there was a span of 8 bases. This chain's CDR3 is CASSEYGGGNQPQHF. DNA of the CDR3: TGTGCCAGCAGTGAATATGGGGGGGGCAATCAGCCCCAGCATTTT.

The chain links TRBV2 to TRBJ1-4, with 8 nucleotides matching TRBD1. The CDR3 is 16 residues long. Germline-derived CDR1 and CDR2 are SNHLY and FYNNEI. V was clipped by 8 bases and J by 0 bases; unmatched bases: 8. The CDR3 nucleotides are TGTGCCAGCCTCCGGGACAGGCTGGCAACTAATGAAAAACTGTTTTTT. This gives the protein CASLRDRLATNEKLFF.

The CDR3 region has the DNA TGTGCCATCGCGTCAGACTGGCGGGAGGGTGAGCAGTACTTC. Encoded protein: CAIASDWREGEQYF. The genes are TRBV10-3 and TRBJ2-7, with 9 bases that match TRBD2. CDR3 length equals 14 residues. V lost 8 bases and J lost 7; bases outside the gene matches: 12. Per germline, CDR1 ENHRY and CDR2 SYGVKD.

The rearrangement joins TRBV28 to TRBJ1-2; TRBD1 matches at 8 bases. The CDR3 extends over 16 amino acids. V trimming: 7 bases; J trimming: 5 bases; junction bases outside the gene matches: 15. The germline V gene has CDR1 MDHEN and CDR2 SYDVKM. The CDR3 region has the DNA TGTGCCAGCACCAGCCCATCATCGACAGGGGATTATGGCTACACCTTC. Its protein product is CASTSPSSTGDYGYTF.

The genes are TRBV6-6 and TRBJ2-2; TRBD2 might be the D (6 bases). Germline lookup yields CDR1 MNHNY and CDR2 SVGAGI (reference sequence). This CDR3 contains 14 residues. The ends were cut back, 7 bases at V and 3 bases at J, with 12 bases in the middle. This CDR3 is CASNSGGDTGELFF. The CDR3 region has the DNA TGTGCCAGCAATAGCGGAGGAGACACCGGGGAGCTGTTTTTT.

This chain connects TRBV29-1 to TRBJ2-3, with 13 bases identical to TRBD2. The length of the CDR3 is 14 residues. Germline V gives CDR1 SQVTM, CDR2 ANQGSEA. Unmatched junction bases numbered 3, after V lost 7 bases and J lost 2 bases. The CDR3 loop reads CSGTSGGATDTQYF. CDR3 nucleotide sequence: TGCAGCGGCACTAGCGGGGGGGCCACAGATACGCAGTATTTT.

The DNA of the CDR3 is TGCAGCGTTGTATCAGGGGCGAACGGGGAGCTGTTTTTT. It is translated as CSVVSGANGELFF. This rearrangement joins TRBV29-1 to TRBJ2-2, with a possible D match to TRBD1 (6 bases). The V and J ends lost 4 bases and 7 bases respectively, with 13 bases between them. Germline-derived CDR1 and CDR2 are SQVTM and ANQGSEA. The CDR3 covers 13 residues.

This clone showed up just once. V gene TRBV14 combines with J gene TRBJ2-7; perhaps TRBD1 as D (6 bases). CDR1 is SGHDN and CDR2 is FVKESK in the germline V gene. V shed 0 bases and J shed 5 bases, with 11 bases lying between them. The CDR3 runs 14 residues. The DNA of the CDR3 is TGTGCCAGCAGCCAAGAAGGGACAATCAACGAGCAGTACTTC. It translates to CASSQEGTINEQYF. Full variable domain (outside the CDR3, taken from reference TRBV14 and TRBJ2-7): EAGVTQFPSHSVIEKGQTVTLRCDPISGHDNLYWYRRVMGKEIKFLLHFVKESKQDESGMPNNRFLAERTGGTYSTLKVQPAELEDSGVYFCASSQEGTINEQYFGPGTRLTVT.

The V call is TRBV4-1, the J call TRBJ2-5, with D possibly matching TRBD2 (6 bases). CDR3 length equals 14 residues. V was clipped by 4 bases and J by 5 bases, with 14 bases between them. Germline V gene data show CDR1 as MGHRA and CDR2 as YSYEKL. For the CDR3, the DNA is TGCGCCAGCAGCCGGTTTGGCGGGGAGGAGACCCAGTACTTC. Its translation: CASSRFGGEETQYF.

The CDR3 region has the DNA TGTGCCAGCAGCTTTGGGGGATTAGCGGGGGGCAAATCCTACGAGCAGTACTTC. Amino acids: CASSFGGLAGGKSYEQYF. The chain combines TRBV7-8 with TRBJ2-7, with 10 bases matching TRBD2. The junction had 12 bases not matched to a gene; V was cut back by 3 bases and J by 1 base. Germline CDR1 reads SGHVS; CDR2 reads FQNEAQ. This CDR3 is built from 18 residues.